What follows are 27 T cell receptor beta chains derived from one specimen sequenced in a study of blood T cell repertoires in COVID-19. Using immunoSEQ multiplex PCR, the repertoire was profiled, and TCRdb retains in-frame clones only, with some absent. The sample consists of fewer than 150,000 clones, 75% to 90% of them appearing once. The sample consisted of PBMCs or T cells enriched from blood (not recorded which). These receptors came from a young man who had recovered from COVID-19.

The chain employs TRBV19 and TRBJ1-2; 9 positions agree with TRBD1. Germline loops: CDR1 LNHDA, CDR2 SQIVND (reference sequence). CDR3 length: 14 amino acids. V lost 4 bases, J lost 8 bases, and 8 bases stayed unmatched. CDR3 loop: CASSTPGQGDGYTF. The CDR3, as DNA: TGTGCCAGTAGTACCCCGGGACAGGGCGACGGCTACACCTTC.

This chain connects TRBV4-1 to TRBJ1-6; the D is unclear. V was cut by 1 base and J by 8 bases, with 6 bases left in between. CDR1 and CDR2 from the germline V gene are MGHRA and YSYEKL. The CDR3 covers 13 residues. CDR3 nucleotides: TGCGCCAGCAGCCAAGCTCCCTATTCACCCCTCCACTTT. It translates to CASSQAPYSPLHF.

The gene calls are TRBV5-5 and TRBJ2-3; no clear D. The CDR3 is 14 amino acids. Germline V CDR1 and CDR2: SGHKS, YYEKEE (reference sequence). Trimming shortened V by 1 base and J by 5 bases, and 11 bases separated the two germline ends. The CDR3 DNA sequence: TGTGCCAGCAGCTTGATAGAGGTCCAAGATACGCAGTATTTT. It codes for CASSLIEVQDTQYF.

This chain connects TRBV28 to TRBJ1-5; D not resolved. The germline V gene encodes CDR1 MDHEN and CDR2 SYDVKM. V lost 3 bases and J lost 2, with 11 bases in between. The CDR3 runs to 15 residues. CDR3 sequence reads: CASSLPAGRNQPQHF. The CDR3 coding sequence is TGTGCCAGCAGTTTGCCGGCAGGCCGCAATCAGCCCCAGCATTTT.

This clone was picked up a small number of times. The chain combines TRBV9 with TRBJ1-1, with unresolved D. CDR1 is SGDLS, CDR2 YYNGEE, per germline. V lost 0 bases and J lost 1, with 4 bases in between. CDR3 length: 13 residues. The CDR3 sequence is CASSVEQNTEAFF. CDR3 sequence (DNA): TGTGCCAGCAGCGTAGAACAGAACACTGAAGCTTTCTTT.

V usage is TRBV19 and J usage is TRBJ2-1; no firm D call. The V end lost 5 bases, the J end lost 5 bases, and 13 bases lay between the germline ends. The CDR3 sequence is 14 residues long. Germline CDR1 and CDR2: LNHDA and SQIVND (reference sequence). The CDR3 DNA sequence: TGTGCCAGTAGTTCCCCAGGCGTGAACAATGAGCAGTTCTTC. Protein sequence: CASSSPGVNNEQFF.

The chain has TRBV5-1 and TRBJ2-1, with 8 bases that match TRBD1. CDR3 size: 15 residues. Per germline, CDR1 SGHRS and CDR2 YFSETQ. The ends lost 4 bases at V and 7 bases at J; junction bases unmatched: 10. This chain's CDR3 is CASSEDRGRPNEQFF. The CDR3, as DNA: TGCGCCAGCAGCGAAGACAGGGGCCGCCCGAATGAGCAGTTCTTC.

The gene calls are TRBV4-1 and TRBJ2-1; TRBD2 is a possible D gene (6 bases). The V gene lost 0 bases and the J gene lost 5 bases, with 8 bases spanning the gap. The CDR3 sequence is 14 residues long. Germline loops: CDR1 MGHRA, CDR2 YSYEKL. The CDR3: CASSQEGGDNEQFF. The DNA for the CDR3 is TGCGCCAGCAGCCAAGAGGGCGGGGACAATGAGCAGTTCTTC.

The chain joins TRBV4-2 to TRBJ2-7; 10 positions agree with TRBD1. Germline V gene data show CDR1 as LGHNA and CDR2 as YNFKEQ. V shed 4 bases and J 4 bases; nucleotides not matched to a gene: 7. CDR3 length: 15 residues. This CDR3 is CASSLLPGQGYEQYF. The CDR3 bases are TGTGCCAGCAGCCTCCTTCCGGGACAGGGGTACGAGCAGTACTTC.

This clone was seen only a few times. The rearrangement uses TRBV5-6 and TRBJ1-6, with TRBD1 as a possible D gene (6 bases). Germline loops: CDR1 SGHDT, CDR2 YYEEEE. The CDR3 has 17 residues. V was pared by 6 bases and J by 0 bases, with 16 bases between. As DNA, the CDR3 is TGTGCCAGCACCCTGGGGGCAGGGAGCTCCTATAATTCACCCCTCCACTTT. Its translation is CASTLGAGSSYNSPLHF.

The chain uses TRBV5-1 and TRBJ2-3; possibly TRBD2 for D (7 bases). Trimming removed 0 bases at V and 5 bases at J, with 16 bases between. Germline V CDR1 and CDR2: SGHRS, YFSETQ. The CDR3 is 16 amino acids. The CDR3 region has the DNA TGCGCCAGCAGCTTGGCGGGGGGCGCAACCGGAGATACGCAGTATTTT. It codes for CASSLAGGATGDTQYF.

This clone was picked up a small number of times. The chain uses TRBV30 and TRBJ2-7; TRBD1 agrees at 9 bases. Losses at the gene ends were 8 bases for V and 0 bases for J; bases not matched to a gene: 5. In germline, CDR1 is GTSNPN, CDR2 SVGIG (reference sequence). The CDR3 is 13 amino acids. The CDR3 nucleotides read TGTGCCGGGGGGACAGGGAACTCCTACGAGCAGTACTTC. Amino acids: CAGGTGNSYEQYF.

J is TRBJ2-3 and V is TRBV14; TRBD2 aligns across 10 bases. The V segment lost 4 bases and the J segment 1 base; nucleotides outside the gene matches: 5. Germline assignment: CDR1 SGHDN and CDR2 FVKESK. The length of the CDR3 is 16 residues. This chain's CDR3 is CASSPSLAGRTDTQYF. The CDR3, as DNA: TGTGCCAGCAGCCCGTCACTAGCGGGACGCACAGATACGCAGTATTTT.

The chain carries TRBV2 and TRBJ1-6; D not certain. The CDR3 contains 14 residues. Trimming removed 0 bases from V and 10 bases from J, with 10 bases in between. Germline-derived CDR1 and CDR2 are SNHLY and FYNNEI. The CDR3 protein is CASSEAPTWSPLHF. The CDR3 DNA is TGTGCCAGCAGTGAAGCCCCGACTTGGTCACCCCTCCACTTT.

This clone appeared a single time. This chain connects TRBV4-1 to TRBJ2-5, with 8 bases that match TRBD2. J gave up 2 bases and V 0 bases, and 5 bases lay outside the gene matches. Germline CDR1 is MGHRA and CDR2 is YSYEKL. The CDR3 is 16 amino acids. CDR3 sequence reads: CASSQDLGGGQETQYF. CDR3 DNA sequence: TGCGCCAGCAGCCAAGATCTCGGGGGGGGACAAGAGACCCAGTACTTC.

The chain carries TRBV7-9 and TRBJ1-1; D not resolved. CDR3 length: 11 residues. The V end was cut by 4 bases, the J end by 10 bases, with 10 bases between. Looked up from germline, CDR1 is SEHNR and CDR2 is FQNEAQ (reference sequence). This CDR3 is CASSSYTVAFF. Written as DNA, the CDR3 is TGTGCCAGCAGCTCCTATACGGTAGCTTTCTTT.

This chain links TRBV7-9 with TRBJ2-2, with 12 bases that match TRBD2. The germline gives CDR1 SEHNR, CDR2 FQNEAQ (reference sequence). Germline trimming cut 2 bases from V and 4 bases from J; bases unmatched to any gene: 5. This CDR3 is built from 17 residues. CDR3 region: CASSLRLGLAGTGELFF. The CDR3 nucleotides are TGTGCCAGCAGCTTAAGGTTGGGACTAGCGGGCACCGGGGAGCTGTTTTTT.

This clone was observed once. This sequence joins TRBV5-5 and TRBJ1-1; D unresolved. Looked up from germline, CDR1 is SGHKS and CDR2 is YYEKEE (reference sequence). With 3 bases removed from V and 5 bases from J, the gap between germline ends came to 11 bases. This CDR3 spans 13 amino acids. CDR3 residues: CASSSPRGTEAFF. In DNA, the CDR3 is TGTGCCAGCAGCTCCCCCCGGGGTACTGAAGCTTTCTTT. Looking up the rest from reference TRBV5-5 and TRBJ1-1 gives the full variable domain: DAGVTQSPTHLIKTRGQQVTLRCSPISGHKSVSWYQQVLGQGPQFIFQYYEKEERGRGNFPDRFSARQFPNYSSELNVNALLLGDSALYLCASSSPRGTEAFFGQGTRLTVV.

This clone was counted once. The chain joins TRBV30 to TRBJ2-7; 9 bases agree with TRBD1. Looked up from germline, CDR1 is GTSNPN and CDR2 is SVGIG (reference sequence). The CDR3 is made up of 13 amino acids. Trimming removed 2 bases from V and 3 bases from J; junction bases left unmatched: 2. DNA for the CDR3: TGTGCCTGGAGTCGGGACAGGGACTACGAGCAGTACTTC. Translation: CAWSRDRDYEQYF.

The V gene is TRBV28, the J gene TRBJ1-5; D unclear. The CDR3 is 12 amino acids. Germline CDR1 reads MDHEN; CDR2 reads SYDVKM. V gave up 4 bases and J gave up 3 bases, with 4 bases separating them. CDR3 coding DNA: TGTGCCAGCAGTTCACTCAATCAGCCCCAGCATTTT. As protein: CASSSLNQPQHF.

The J gene is TRBJ2-1, the V gene TRBV27, with a possible D match to TRBD1 (6 bases). V lost 6 bases and J lost 9, with 15 bases in between. The CDR3 has 13 amino acids. Germline V lookup: CDR1 MNHEY, CDR2 SMNVEV (reference sequence). The CDR3 DNA reads TGTGCCAGCAGGCAGACAGGTGTCGGTGAGCAGTTCTTC. It specifies CASRQTGVGEQFF.

The chain is built from TRBV12-3 or TRBV12-4 and TRBJ2-1, with D hard to call. The CDR3 totals 11 residues. The V end was cut by 8 bases, the J end by 4 bases, with 6 bases between. The CDR3 DNA reads TGTGCCAGCCGGTCTTACAATGAGCAGTTCTTC. Its translation: CASRSYNEQFF.

The V gene is TRBV28, the J gene TRBJ2-7; perhaps TRBD2 as D (5 bases). The V gene lost 3 bases and the J gene lost 0 bases, with 15 bases spanning the gap. CDR1 and CDR2 from the germline V gene are MDHEN and SYDVKM. The length of the CDR3 is 16 residues. In DNA, the CDR3 is TGTGCCAGCAGTTTCAGTTTGGCAGGACTCTCCTACGAGCAGTACTTC. This encodes CASSFSLAGLSYEQYF.

This sequence joins TRBV29-1 and TRBJ1-2, with a weak D call TRBD1 (6 bases). The CDR3 consists of 13 residues. Looked up from germline, CDR1 is SQVTM and CDR2 is ANQGSEA. V was clipped by 7 bases and J by 4 bases, with 16 bases between them. Written as DNA, the CDR3 is TGCAGCGGATCTTCTGGACAGCTCTATGGCTACACCTTC. It codes for CSGSSGQLYGYTF.

The CDR3 DNA reads TGTGCCAGCAGCCAACCGGGACAGGCTACCTACGAGCAGTACTTC. Amino acid sequence: CASSQPGQATYEQYF. This chain links TRBV3-1 (or the pseudogene TRBV3-2) with TRBJ2-7; the match to TRBD1 covers 8 bases. Germline CDR1 is LGHDT and CDR2 is YNNKEL (reference sequence). V lost 2 bases, J lost 2 bases, and 5 bases stayed unmatched. The CDR3 is made up of 15 amino acids.

J is TRBJ2-7 and V is TRBV7-9; 9 positions agree with TRBD2. The CDR3 spans 16 residues. V shed 2 bases, J shed 6 bases, and the junction held 11 bases outside the gene matches. The germline gives CDR1 SEHNR, CDR2 FQNEAQ (reference sequence). The chain's CDR3 is CASSLQGLAKIGEQYF. For the CDR3, the DNA is TGTGCCAGCAGCTTACAGGGACTAGCTAAAATTGGCGAGCAGTACTTC.

This clone was seen only a few times. The chain links TRBV27 to TRBJ1-1; D unclear. V was shortened by 8 bases and J by 2 bases, with 18 bases between the two germline ends. The germline gives CDR1 MNHEY, CDR2 SMNVEV (reference sequence). This CDR3 is 15 amino acids long. This CDR3 reads CASSLSAGLNTEAFF. The CDR3, as DNA: TGTGCCAGCTCATTGTCGGCAGGTCTAAACACTGAAGCTTTCTTT.